This T cell receptor beta chain originates from a study of response to subunit inactivated influenza vaccine. General study points: With each seasonal influenza vaccination, the authors suggested, few new T cells are recruited.

One entry per CDR3 protein, called by TCRdb with MiXCR from the RT-PCR reads. The sample carries 430,000 or so distinct CDR3 sequences, roughly 11% recorded once. This clonotype occurred many times. Its target is not known. An end of the junction does not agree with germline; a read error may underlie this. Germline assignment: CDR1 SGHRS and CDR2 YFSETQ. The CDR3 consists of 13 residues. V is TRBV5-1 and J is TRBJ2-7; maybe TRBD1 (6 bases). This specimen consisted of PBMCs from blood, obtained roughly 48 days after vaccination. The clonotype comes from a man in his fifties who received an inactivated influenza vaccine. The CDR3 loop is CASSPQGTYEQYF. The CDR3 coding sequence is TGTGCCTCAAGCCCGCAGGGGACCTACGAGCAGTACTTC.